This entry concerns a single TCR beta chain. Its antigen is currently unknown. Treatment reported: approximately 18 received Ad26.COV2.S at low or high dose, single or two shots; roughly five received placebo; per-sample allocation not given. Sampling happened 63 days after the first vaccine or placebo injection. This entry belongs to a study of Ad26.COV2.S vaccination and SARS-CoV-2 variants. Profiled with immunoSEQ multiplex PCR; TCRdb holds only in-frame clones, not every one. The table has 300,000 to 400,000 clones, 70% to 90% seen once; the top ten hold around 2.2%. Whole-study findings and limits: Measurement of non-spike TCR breadth gave similar results in vaccine and placebo recipients.

Sequenced here: peripheral blood, sampled in a trial of Ad26.COV2.S vaccine versus placebo. This TCR was sampled from a person aged 18-65 years who received the Ad26.COV2.S COVID-19 vaccine or a placebo.

The CDR3 DNA follows: TGCGCCAGCAAACCGGGACAGAACTCTGGAAACACCATATATTTT. This encodes CASKPGQNSGNTIYF. This rearrangement joins TRBV23-1 to TRBJ1-3; TRBD1 matches at 7 bases. TRBV23-1 is assigned to the ORF class and has an uncertain function. The V and J ends lost 7 bases and 0 bases, in that order; junction bases with no gene match: 6. The CDR3 is 15 amino acids.